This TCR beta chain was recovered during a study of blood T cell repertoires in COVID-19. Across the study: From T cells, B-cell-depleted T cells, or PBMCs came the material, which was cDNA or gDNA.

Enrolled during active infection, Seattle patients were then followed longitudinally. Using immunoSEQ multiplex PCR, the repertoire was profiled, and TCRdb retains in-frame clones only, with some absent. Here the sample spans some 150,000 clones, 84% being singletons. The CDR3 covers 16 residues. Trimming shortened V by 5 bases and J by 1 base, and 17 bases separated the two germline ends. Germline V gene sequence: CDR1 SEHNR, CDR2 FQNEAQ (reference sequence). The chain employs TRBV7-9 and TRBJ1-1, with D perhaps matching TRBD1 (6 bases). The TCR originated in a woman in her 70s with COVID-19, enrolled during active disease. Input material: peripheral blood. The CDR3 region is CASSPVGRTANTEAFF. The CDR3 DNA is TGTGCCAGCAGCCCTGTCGGACGGACAGCGAACACTGAAGCTTTCTTT.